This record concerns one TCR beta chain sequence. The antigen is unknown. CDR3 length: 17 residues. The sample belongs to a study of T-cell reconstitution after alpha-beta-depleted transplantation in children. Study-level results: TCRbeta diversity was high at day 60 in some patients (a result of surviving recipient T cells and thymic progenitors).

Using unique molecular identifiers, the investigators prepared the TCRbeta library. TCRdb reprocessed the PCR reads via MiXCR and lists one record per CDR3 protein. The profile shows about 980,000 distinct CDR3 sequences, about 29% of them singletons. The source is a boy under two years old who had a stem cell transplant for SCID, so the T cells may come from the graft donor. The sample was PBMCs, mostly from graft donor cells, taken 360 days after TCRalphabeta/CD19-depleted stem cell transplant. The chain uses TRBV21-1 and TRBJ1-1; the D segment call TRBD1 is taken from the table without a DNA check. TRBV21-1 is listed as a pseudogene. CDR3 in amino acids: CASSYRQGVVQNTEAFF. CDR3 DNA sequence: TGTGCCAGCAGCTATCGACAGGGGGTCGTTCAGAACACTGAAGCTTTCTTT.